Sequencing of this T cell receptor beta chain was carried out in a study of cytomegalovirus exposure and HLA in healthy donors. Whole-study results and caveats: In a later analysis, at a false discovery rate of 0.05, 15,000 to 20,000 TCR beta sequences were associated with HLA alleles. In a later analysis, HLA-associated TCR beta chains were more clonally expanded than equally common others.

A multiplex PCR was run with 60 Vbeta primers and 13 Jbeta primers. Profiled with immunoSEQ multiplex PCR; TCRdb holds only in-frame clones, not every one. The sample lists more than 90,000 clones, roughly 82% occurring once. Concerning this clone itself: Its antigen is still unknown.

This receptor was taken from a human donor in good health. Input material: PBMCs.

The CDR3 loop reads CASSVVPDENTEAFF. CDR3 sequence (DNA): TGTGCCAGCAGCGTAGTGCCAGATGAGAACACTGAAGCTTTCTTT. The genes are TRBV9 and TRBJ1-1; unclear D gene. The V gene's germline CDR1 is SGDLS and CDR2 YYNGEE. The CDR3 totals 15 residues. V lost 0 bases and J 1 base, leaving 10 bases between the germline ends.